This record concerns one TCR beta chain sequence. Methods used by the authors: ImmunoSEQ yielded junction-only sequences lacking quality scores, so filtering differed. Sequenced by immunoSEQ multiplex PCR; TCRdb stores in-frame clones only, minus some. V and J calls and clone size are as listed in that table; D and trimming were resolved from the DNA. The top ten clones hold approximately 0.52% of a sample with approximately 1,000,000 clones, 78% of them seen once. Per the germline V gene, CDR1 is SGHRS and CDR2 is YFSETQ. V was clipped by 6 bases and J by 4 bases, with 23 bases between them. This CDR3 spans 16 amino acids. The data originate from a study of shared clonotypes between healthy human individuals. Nashville, Tennessee was home to all donors, who were Caucasian adults.

The chain recombines TRBV5-1 with TRBJ2-7; D tentatively fits TRBD1 or TRBD2 (6 bases each). This clonotype originated in a young man in good health. Some clones in this sample may be carry-over from other donors' samples. The material sequenced was memory CD4+ T cells from PBMCs. Stated subset: CD45RA-negative fraction. As DNA, the CDR3 is TGCGCCAGCACCCCAAGGATCGGGGGCGCCGAATACGAGCAGTACTTC. The encoded protein is CASTPRIGGAEYEQYF.